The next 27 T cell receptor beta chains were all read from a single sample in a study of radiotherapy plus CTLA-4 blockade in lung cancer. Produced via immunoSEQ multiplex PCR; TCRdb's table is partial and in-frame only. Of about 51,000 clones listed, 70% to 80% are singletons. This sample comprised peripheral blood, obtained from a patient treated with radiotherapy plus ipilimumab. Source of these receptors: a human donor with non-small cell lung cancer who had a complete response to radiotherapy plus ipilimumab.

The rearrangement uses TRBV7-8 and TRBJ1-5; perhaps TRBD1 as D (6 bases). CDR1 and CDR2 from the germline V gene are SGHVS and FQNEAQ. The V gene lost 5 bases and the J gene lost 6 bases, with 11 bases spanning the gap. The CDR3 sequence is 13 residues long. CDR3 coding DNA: TGTGCCAGCAGCATCGGACAGCTTCAGCCCCAGCATTTT. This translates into CASSIGQLQPQHF. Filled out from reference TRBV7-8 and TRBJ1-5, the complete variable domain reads GAGVSQSPRYKVAKRGQDVALRCDPISGHVSLFWYQQALGQGPEFLTYFQNEAQLDKSGLPSDRFFAERPEGSVSTLKIQRTQQEDSAVYLCASSIGQLQPQHFGDGTRLSIL.

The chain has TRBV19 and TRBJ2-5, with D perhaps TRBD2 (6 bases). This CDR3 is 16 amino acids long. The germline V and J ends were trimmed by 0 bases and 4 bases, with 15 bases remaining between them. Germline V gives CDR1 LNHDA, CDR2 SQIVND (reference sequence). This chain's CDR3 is CASSIESPWRGETQYF. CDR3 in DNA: TGTGCCAGTAGTATAGAGAGCCCTTGGAGGGGAGAGACCCAGTACTTC.

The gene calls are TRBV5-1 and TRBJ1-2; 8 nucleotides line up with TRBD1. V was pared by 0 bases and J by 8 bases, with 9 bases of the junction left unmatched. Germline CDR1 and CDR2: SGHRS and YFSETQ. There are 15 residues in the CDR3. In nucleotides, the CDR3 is TGCGCCAGCAGCTTGGCACCGGACAGGGCAGACGGCTACACCTTC. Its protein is CASSLAPDRADGYTF.

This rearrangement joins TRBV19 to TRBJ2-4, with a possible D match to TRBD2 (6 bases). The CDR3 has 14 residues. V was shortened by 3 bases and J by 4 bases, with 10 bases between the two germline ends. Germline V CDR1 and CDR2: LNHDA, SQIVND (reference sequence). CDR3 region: CASSIREAKNIQYF. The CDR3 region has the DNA TGTGCCAGTAGTATCAGGGAGGCTAAAAACATTCAGTACTTC.

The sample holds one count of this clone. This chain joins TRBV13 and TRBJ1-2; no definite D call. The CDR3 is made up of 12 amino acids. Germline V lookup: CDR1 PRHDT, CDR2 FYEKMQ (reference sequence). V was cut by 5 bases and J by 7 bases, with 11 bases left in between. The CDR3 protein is CASSTQSFGYTF. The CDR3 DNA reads TGTGCCAGCAGCACCCAGTCGTTTGGCTACACCTTC.

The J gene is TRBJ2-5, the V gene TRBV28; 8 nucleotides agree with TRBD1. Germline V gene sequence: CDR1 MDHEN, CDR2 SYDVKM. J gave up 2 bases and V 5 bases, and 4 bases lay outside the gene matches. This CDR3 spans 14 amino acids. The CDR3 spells CASSPRDRQETQYF. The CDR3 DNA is TGTGCCAGCAGTCCCCGGGACAGGCAAGAGACCCAGTACTTC.

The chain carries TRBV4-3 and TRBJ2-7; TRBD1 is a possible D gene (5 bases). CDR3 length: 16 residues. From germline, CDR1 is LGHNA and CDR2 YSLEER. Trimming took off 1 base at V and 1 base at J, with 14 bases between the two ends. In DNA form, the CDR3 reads TGCGCCAGCAGCCAAGTTGGGGCTCTTCCTTCCTACGAGCAGTACTTC. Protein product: CASSQVGALPSYEQYF.

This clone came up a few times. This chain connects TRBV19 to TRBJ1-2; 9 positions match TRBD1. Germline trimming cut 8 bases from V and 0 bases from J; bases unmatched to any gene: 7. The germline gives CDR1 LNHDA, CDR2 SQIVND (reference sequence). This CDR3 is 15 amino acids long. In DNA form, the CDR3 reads TGTGCCAGTGGGGGGACAGGGCGTGCTAACTATGGCTACACCTTC. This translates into CASGGTGRANYGYTF.

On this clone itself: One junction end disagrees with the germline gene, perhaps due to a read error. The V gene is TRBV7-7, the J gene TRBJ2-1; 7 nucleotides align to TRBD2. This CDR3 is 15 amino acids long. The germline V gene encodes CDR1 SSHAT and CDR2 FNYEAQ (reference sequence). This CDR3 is CASSKDGGSYNEQFF. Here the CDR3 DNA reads TGTGCTAGCAGCAAAGACGGGGGGAGCTACAATGAGCAGTTCTTC.

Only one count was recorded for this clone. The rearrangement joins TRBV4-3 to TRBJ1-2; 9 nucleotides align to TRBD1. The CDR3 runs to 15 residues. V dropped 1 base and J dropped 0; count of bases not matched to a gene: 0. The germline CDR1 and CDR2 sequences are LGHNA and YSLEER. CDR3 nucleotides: TGCGCCAGCAGCCAAGGGACAGGGGCTAACTATGGCTACACCTTC. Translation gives CASSQGTGANYGYTF.

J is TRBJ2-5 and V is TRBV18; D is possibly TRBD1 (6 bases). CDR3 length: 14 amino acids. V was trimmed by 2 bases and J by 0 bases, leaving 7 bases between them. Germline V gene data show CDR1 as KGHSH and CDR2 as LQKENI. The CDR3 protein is CASSPGQYQETQYF. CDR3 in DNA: TGTGCCAGCTCACCAGGACAGTACCAAGAGACCCAGTACTTC.

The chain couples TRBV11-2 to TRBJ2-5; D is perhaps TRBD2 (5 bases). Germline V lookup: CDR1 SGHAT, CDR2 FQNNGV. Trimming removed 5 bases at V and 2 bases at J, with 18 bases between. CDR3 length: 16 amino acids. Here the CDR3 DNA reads TGTGCCAGCAGCACACACCCGAGGGCCCCGCAAGAGACCCAGTACTTC. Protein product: CASSTHPRAPQETQYF.

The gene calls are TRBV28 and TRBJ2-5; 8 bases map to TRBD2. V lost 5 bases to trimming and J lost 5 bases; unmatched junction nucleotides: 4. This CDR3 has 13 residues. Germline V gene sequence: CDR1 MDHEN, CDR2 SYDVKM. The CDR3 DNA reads TGTGCCAGCAGTCCGGGGGGGCGGGAGACCCAGTACTTC. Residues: CASSPGGRETQYF.

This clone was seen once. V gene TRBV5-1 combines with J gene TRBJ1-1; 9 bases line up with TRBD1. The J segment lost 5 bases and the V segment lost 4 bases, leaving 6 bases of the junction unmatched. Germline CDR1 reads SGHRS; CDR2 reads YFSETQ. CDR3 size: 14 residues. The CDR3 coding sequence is TGCGCCAGCAGCCCGGACAGGGGAGAGACTGAAGCTTTCTTT. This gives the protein CASSPDRGETEAFF.

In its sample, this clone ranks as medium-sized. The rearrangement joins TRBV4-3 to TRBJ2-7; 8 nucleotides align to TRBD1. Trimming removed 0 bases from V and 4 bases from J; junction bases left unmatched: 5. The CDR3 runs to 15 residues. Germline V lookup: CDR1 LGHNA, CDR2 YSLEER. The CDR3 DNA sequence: TGCGCCAGCAGCCAAGACCGGACAGGGATATACGAGCAGTACGTC. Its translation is CASSQDRTGIYEQYV.

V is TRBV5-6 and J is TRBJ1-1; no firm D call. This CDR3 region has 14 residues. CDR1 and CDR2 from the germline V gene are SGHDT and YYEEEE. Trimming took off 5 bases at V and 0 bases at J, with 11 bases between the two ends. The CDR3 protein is CASRPRGLNTEAFF. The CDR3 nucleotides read TGTGCCAGCAGGCCGAGAGGTCTGAACACTGAAGCTTTCTTT.

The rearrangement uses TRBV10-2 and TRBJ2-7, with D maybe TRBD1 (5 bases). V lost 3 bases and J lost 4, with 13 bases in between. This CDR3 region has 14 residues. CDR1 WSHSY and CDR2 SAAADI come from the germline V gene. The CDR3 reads CASSELGDGYEQYV. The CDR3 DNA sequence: TGCGCCAGCAGTGAATTAGGGGATGGGTACGAGCAGTACGTC.

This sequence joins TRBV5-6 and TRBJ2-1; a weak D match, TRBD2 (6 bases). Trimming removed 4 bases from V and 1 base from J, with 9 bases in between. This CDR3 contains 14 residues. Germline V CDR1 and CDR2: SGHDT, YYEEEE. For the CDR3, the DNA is TGTGCCAGCAGCCGACGGGGGTCCTACAATGAGCAGTTCTTC. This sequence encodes CASSRRGSYNEQFF.

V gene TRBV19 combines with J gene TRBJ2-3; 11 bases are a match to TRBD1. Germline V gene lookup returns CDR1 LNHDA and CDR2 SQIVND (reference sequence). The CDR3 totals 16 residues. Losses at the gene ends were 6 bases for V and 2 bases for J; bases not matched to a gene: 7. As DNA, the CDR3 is TGTGCCAGTAGGCCCTGGGGACAGGGGGACACAGATACGCAGTATTTT. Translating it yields CASRPWGQGDTDTQYF.

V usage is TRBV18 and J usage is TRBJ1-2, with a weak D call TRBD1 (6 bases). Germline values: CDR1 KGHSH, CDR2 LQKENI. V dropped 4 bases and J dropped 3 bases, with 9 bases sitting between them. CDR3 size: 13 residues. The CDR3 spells CASSQGEYYGYTF. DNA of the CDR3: TGTGCCAGCTCACAGGGGGAGTACTATGGCTACACCTTC.

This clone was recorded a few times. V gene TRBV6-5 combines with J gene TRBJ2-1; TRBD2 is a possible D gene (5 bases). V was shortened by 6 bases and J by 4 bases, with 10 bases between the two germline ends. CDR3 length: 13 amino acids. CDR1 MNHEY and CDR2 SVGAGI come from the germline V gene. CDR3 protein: CASRDSIYNEQFF. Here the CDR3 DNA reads TGTGCCAGCAGGGACTCCATATACAATGAGCAGTTCTTC.

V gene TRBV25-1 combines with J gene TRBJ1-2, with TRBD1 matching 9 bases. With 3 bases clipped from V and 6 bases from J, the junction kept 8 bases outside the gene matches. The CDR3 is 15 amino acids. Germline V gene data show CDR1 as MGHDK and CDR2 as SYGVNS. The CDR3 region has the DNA TGTGCCAGCAGTGACAAACAGGGGGCGGATGATGGCTACACCTTC. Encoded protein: CASSDKQGADDGYTF.

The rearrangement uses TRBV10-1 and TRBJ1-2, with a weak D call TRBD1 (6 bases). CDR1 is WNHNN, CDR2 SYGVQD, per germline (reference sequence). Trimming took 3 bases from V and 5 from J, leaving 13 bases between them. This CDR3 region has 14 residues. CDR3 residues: CASSESGTTYGYTF. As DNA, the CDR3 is TGCGCCAGCAGTGAATCCGGGACAACTTATGGCTACACCTTC.

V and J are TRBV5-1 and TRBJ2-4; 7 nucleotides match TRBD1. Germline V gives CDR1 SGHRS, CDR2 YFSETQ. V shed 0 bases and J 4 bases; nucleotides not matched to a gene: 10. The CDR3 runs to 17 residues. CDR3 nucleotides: TGCGCCAGCAGCTTGGCTGGAGACAGGGTGATTAAAAACATTCAGTACTTC. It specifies CASSLAGDRVIKNIQYF. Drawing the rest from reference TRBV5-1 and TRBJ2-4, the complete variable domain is KAGVTQTPRYLIKTRGQQVTLSCSPISGHRSVSWYQQTPGQGLQFLFEYFSETQRNKGNFPGRFSGRQFSNSRSEMNVSTLELGDSALYLCASSLAGDRVIKNIQYFGAGTRLSVL.

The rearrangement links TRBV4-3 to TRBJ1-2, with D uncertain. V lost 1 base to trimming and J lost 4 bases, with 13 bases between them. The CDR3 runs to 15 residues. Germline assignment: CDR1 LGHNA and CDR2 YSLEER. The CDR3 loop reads CASSQVSGTFYGYTF. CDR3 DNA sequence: TGCGCCAGCAGCCAAGTGTCAGGAACTTTCTATGGCTACACCTTC.

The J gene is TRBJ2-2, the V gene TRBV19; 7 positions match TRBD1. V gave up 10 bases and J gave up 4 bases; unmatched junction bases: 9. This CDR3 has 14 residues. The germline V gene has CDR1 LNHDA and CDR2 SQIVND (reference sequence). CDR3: CATAAGGITGELFF. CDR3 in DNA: TGTGCCACCGCGGCAGGGGGAATCACCGGGGAGCTGTTTTTT.

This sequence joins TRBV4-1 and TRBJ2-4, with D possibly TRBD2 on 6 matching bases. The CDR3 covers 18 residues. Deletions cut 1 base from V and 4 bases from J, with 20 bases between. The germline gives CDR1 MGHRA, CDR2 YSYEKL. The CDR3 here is CASSQVAAQEGVKNIQYF. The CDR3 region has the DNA TGCGCCAGCAGCCAAGTAGCGGCTCAGGAAGGGGTTAAAAACATTCAGTACTTC.